This T cell receptor beta chain was sequenced for a study of shared clonotypes between healthy human individuals. Study-wide findings and caveats: Only blood was sampled, and tissue TCR repertoires likely differ from blood ones.

As regards this clone: Its specificity is unknown.

V was pared by 2 bases and J by 4 bases, with 13 bases between. The CDR3 totals 15 residues. Germline loops: CDR1 SGHDT, CDR2 YYEEEE. The naive CD8 population came from CD45RO-negative cells selected for CCR7, without terminally differentiated effector memory CD45RA+ cells. In the authors' methods: Junction-only immunoSEQ sequences carried no quality scores, so filtering differed. Here immunoSEQ multiplex PCR was the method, and the copy in TCRdb shows in-frame clones only, minus some. From that table come the V and J calls and clone size; the DNA was used to work out D and trimming. The sample records over 750,000 clones, about 96% being singletons.

The source of this sequence is a young man in good health. This chain uses TRBV5-6 with TRBJ1-5, with D perhaps matching TRBD1 (5 bases). Sequenced input: naive CD8+ T cells sorted from blood. This CDR3 reads CASSLNGGENQPQHF. The CDR3 nucleotides are TGTGCCAGCAGCTTAAACGGAGGGGAGAATCAGCCCCAGCATTTT.